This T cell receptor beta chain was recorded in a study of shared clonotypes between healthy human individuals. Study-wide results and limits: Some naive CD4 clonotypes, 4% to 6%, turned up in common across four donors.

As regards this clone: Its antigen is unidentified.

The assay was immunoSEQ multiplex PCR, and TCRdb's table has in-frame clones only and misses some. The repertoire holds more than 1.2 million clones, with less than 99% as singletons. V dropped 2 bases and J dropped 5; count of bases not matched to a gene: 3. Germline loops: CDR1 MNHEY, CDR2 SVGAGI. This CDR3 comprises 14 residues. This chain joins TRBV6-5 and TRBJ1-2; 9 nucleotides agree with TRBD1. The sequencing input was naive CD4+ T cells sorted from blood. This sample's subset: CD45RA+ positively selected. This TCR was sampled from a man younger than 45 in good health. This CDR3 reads CASSYRDRVYGYTF. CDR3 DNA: TGTGCCAGCAGTTACAGGGACAGGGTTTATGGCTACACCTTC.